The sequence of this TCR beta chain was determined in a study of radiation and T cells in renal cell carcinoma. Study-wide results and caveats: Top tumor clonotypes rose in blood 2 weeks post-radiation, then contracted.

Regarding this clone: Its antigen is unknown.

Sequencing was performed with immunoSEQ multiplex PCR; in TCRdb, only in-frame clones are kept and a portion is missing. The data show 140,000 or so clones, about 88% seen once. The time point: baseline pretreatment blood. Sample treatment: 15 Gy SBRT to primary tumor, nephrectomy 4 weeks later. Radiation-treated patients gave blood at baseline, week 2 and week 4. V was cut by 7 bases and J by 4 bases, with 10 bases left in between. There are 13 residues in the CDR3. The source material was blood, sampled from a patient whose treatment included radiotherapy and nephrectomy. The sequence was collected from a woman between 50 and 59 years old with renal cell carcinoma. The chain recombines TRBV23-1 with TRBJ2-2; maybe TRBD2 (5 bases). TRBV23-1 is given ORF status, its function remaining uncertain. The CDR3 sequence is CASTSRGTGELFF. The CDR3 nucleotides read TGCGCCAGCACGTCCCGGGGCACCGGGGAGCTGTTTTTT.